The TCR beta chain under discussion was sequenced for a study of blood T cell repertoires in COVID-19. Study background: Samples taken during acute and convalescent COVID-19 were collected in the United States, Italy and Spain. In each case, the material was cDNA or gDNA derived from T cells, B-cell-depleted T cells, or PBMCs.

Looked up from germline, CDR1 is LNHDA and CDR2 is SQIVND (reference sequence). The CDR3 has 13 residues. V lost 5 bases, J lost 9 bases, and 8 bases stayed unmatched. In the study's own analysis: Reference gene primer amplification yielded estimated nucleated cell counts. TCRdb keeps only in-frame clones here, not all; method: immunoSEQ multiplex PCR. For V, J and clone size, that table is used; D and trimming come from the DNA. This table holds about 160,000 clones, 90% found once. The source is a man in his forties or fifties with acute or convalescent COVID-19. Sequencing input: peripheral blood. The chain is built from TRBV19 and TRBJ2-3, with 7 bases aligning to TRBD1. CDR3 residues: CASSGDRRGTQYF. The CDR3 coding sequence is TGTGCCAGTAGTGGGGACAGAAGGGGCACGCAGTATTTT.